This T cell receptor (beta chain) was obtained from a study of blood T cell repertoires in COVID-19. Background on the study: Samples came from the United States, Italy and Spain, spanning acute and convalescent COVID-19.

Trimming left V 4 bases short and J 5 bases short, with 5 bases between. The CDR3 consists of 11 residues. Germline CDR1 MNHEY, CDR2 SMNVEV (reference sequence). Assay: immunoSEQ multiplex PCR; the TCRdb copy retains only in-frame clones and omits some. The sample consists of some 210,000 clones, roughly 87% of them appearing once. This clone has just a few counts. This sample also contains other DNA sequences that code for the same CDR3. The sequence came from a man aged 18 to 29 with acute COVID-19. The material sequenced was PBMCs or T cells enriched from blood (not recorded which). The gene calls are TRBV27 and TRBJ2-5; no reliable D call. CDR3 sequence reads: CASSSQETQYF. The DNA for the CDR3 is TGTGCCAGCAGTTCCCAGGAGACCCAGTACTTC.